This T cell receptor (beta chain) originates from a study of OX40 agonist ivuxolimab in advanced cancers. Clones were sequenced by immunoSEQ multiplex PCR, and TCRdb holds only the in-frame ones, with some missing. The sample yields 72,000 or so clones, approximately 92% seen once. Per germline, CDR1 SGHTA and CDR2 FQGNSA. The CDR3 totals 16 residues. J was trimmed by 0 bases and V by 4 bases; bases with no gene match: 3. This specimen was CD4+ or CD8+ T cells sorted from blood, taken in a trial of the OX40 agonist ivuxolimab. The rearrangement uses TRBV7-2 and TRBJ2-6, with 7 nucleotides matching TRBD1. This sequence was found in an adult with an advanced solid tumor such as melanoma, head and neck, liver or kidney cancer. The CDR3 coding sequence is TGTGCCAGCAGCTCAAGACAGGGCTCTGGGGCCAACGTCCTGACTTTC. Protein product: CASSSRQGSGANVLTF. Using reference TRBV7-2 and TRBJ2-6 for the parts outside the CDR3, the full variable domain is GAGVSQSPSNKVTEKGKDVELRCDPISGHTALYWYRQSLGQGLEFLIYFQGNSAPDKSGLPSDRFSAERTGGSVSTLTIQRTQQEDSAVYLCASSSRQGSGANVLTFGAGSRLTVL.